This TCR beta chain was sequenced for a study of beta chain features in type 1 diabetes. Of note for this clone: Its specificity is not known.

The isolated RNA, all of it, was reverse transcribed, so expressed TCRB transcripts were what got sequenced. Some clones are missing from TCRdb's copy, which holds only in-frame ones; the method was immunoSEQ multiplex PCR. The top ten clones hold around 0.04% of a sample with hundreds of thousands of clones, more than 12% of them seen once. Using CD45RO/CCR7/CD25/CD127/CD95/CD27, CD4+ naive, central memory, regulatory and stem cell-like memory cells were sorted. Study observations and caveats: When cDNA is sequenced, cells with high TCR expression could be over-represented. Type 1 diabetes patients had moderately but significantly shorter TCRB CDR3s in all four CD4+ subsets. In these data, an HLA type influence on TCRB rearrangement remained unresolved.

The CDR3 spans 13 residues. Between the trimmed V and J ends, which lost 6 bases and 4 bases, there was a span of 14 bases. CDR1 and CDR2 from the germline V gene are SQVTM and ANQGSEA. Specimen: naive CD4+ T cells from blood. The receptor comes from a man aged 18 to 29 with type 1 diabetes. V gene TRBV29-1 combines with J gene TRBJ2-3; maybe TRBD1 (6 bases). The CDR3 sequence: CSVQGRHPDTQYF. The CDR3 coding sequence is TGCAGCGTACAGGGCAGGCACCCAGATACGCAGTATTTT.